This TCR beta chain was captured by sequencing in a study of T cell responses to AZD1222 COVID-19 vaccine. Study outcomes and limitations: Along spike, vaccine-associated CD4 TCRs were found throughout, with dominance at 160-218 and 743-854. Sampling captured repertoires only after the peak T cell response. Spike-specific TCR breadth and depth were elevated following two AZD1222 doses.

Comment on this clone: Its antigen is undetermined.

The germline V gene has CDR1 SGHDT and CDR2 YYEEEE. The CDR3 has 17 amino acids. V shed 5 bases, J shed 3 bases, and the junction held 11 bases outside the gene matches. Libraries were prepared by immunoSEQ multiplex PCR; TCRdb keeps only in-frame clonotypes and omits some of them. The sample consists of more than 140,000 clones, 88% of them appearing once. The rearrangement uses TRBV5-6 and TRBJ1-5; 10 positions match TRBD1. This clonotype was obtained from an adult in good health. Sequenced material: peripheral blood, taken on day 0 of MenACWY control vaccination. The CDR3 DNA reads as TGTGCCAGCAGACCCTCCACCGGGACAGGGGACAATCAGCCCCAGCATTTT. Its protein is CASRPSTGTGDNQPQHF.